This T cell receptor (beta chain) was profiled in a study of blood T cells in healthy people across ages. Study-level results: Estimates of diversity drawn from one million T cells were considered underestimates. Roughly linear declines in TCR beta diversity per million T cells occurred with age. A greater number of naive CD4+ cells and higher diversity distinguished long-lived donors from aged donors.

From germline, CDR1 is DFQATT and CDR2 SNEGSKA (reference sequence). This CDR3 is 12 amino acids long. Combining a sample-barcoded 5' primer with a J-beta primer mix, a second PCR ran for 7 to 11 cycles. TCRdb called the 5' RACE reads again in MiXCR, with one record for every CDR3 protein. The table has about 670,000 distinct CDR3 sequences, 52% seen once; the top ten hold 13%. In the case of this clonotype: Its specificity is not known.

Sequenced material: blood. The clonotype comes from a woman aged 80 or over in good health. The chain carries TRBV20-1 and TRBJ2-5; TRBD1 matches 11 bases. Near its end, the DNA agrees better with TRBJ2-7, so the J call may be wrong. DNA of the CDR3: TGCAGTGCTGGGACAGGGGGTAACGAGCAGTACTTC. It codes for CSAGTGGNEQYF.